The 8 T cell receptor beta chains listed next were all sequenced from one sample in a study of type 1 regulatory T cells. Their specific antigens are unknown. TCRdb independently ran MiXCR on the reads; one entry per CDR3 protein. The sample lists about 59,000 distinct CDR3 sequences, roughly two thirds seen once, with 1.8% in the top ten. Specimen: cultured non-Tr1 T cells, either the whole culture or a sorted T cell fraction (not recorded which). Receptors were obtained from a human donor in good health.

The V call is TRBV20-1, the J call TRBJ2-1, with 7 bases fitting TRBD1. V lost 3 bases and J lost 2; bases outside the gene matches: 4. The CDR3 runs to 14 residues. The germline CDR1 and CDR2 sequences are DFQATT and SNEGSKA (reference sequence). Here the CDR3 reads CSASGDRAYNEQFF. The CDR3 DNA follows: TGCAGTGCTAGCGGTGACAGGGCCTACAATGAGCAGTTCTTC.

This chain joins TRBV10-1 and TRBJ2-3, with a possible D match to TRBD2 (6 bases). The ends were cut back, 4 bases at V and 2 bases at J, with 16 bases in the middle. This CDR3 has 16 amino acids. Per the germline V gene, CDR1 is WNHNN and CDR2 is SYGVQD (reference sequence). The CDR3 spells CASSVEYGGTTDTQYF. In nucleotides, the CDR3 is TGCGCCAGCAGTGTGGAATACGGCGGGACCACAGATACGCAGTATTTT.

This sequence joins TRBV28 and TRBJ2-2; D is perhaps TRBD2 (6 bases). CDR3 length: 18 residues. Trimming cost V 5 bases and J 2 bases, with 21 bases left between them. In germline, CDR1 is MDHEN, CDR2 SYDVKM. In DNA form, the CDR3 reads TGTGCCAGCAGTACTAGGTCAAAGGGACTCCTAAACACCGGGGAGCTGTTTTTT. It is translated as CASSTRSKGLLNTGELFF.

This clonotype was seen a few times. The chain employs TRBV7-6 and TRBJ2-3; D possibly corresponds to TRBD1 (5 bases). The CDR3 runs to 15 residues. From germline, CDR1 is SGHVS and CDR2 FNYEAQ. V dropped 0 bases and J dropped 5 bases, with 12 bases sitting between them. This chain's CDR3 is CASSLASRVGDTQYF. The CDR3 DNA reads TGTGCCAGCAGCTTAGCGAGCAGGGTAGGAGATACGCAGTATTTT.

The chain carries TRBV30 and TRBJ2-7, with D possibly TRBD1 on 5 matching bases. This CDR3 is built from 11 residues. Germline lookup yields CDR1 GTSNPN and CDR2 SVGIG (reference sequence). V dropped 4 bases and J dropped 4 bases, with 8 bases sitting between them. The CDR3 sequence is CAWTGAYEQYF. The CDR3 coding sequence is TGTGCCTGGACTGGGGCTTACGAGCAGTACTTC.

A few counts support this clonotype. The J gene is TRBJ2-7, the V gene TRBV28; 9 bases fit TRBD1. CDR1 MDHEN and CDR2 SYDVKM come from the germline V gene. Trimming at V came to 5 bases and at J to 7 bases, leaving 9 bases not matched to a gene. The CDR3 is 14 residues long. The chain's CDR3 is CASSKIQGAKEQYF. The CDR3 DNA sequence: TGTGCCAGCAGTAAAATACAGGGGGCGAAAGAGCAGTACTTC.

The CDR3 coding sequence is TGTGCCAGCAGCTTGGTACAGAACACCGGGGAGCTGTTTTTT. Translated: CASSLVQNTGELFF. The chain employs TRBV5-4 and TRBJ2-2; D not certain. Germline assignment: CDR1 SGHNT and CDR2 YYREEE (reference sequence). Trimming pared 0 bases from V and 1 base from J, leaving 4 bases between. This CDR3 has 14 amino acids. Full variable domain (missing parts from reference TRBV5-4 and TRBJ2-2): ETGVTQSPTHLIKTRGQQVTLRCSSQSGHNTVSWYQQALGQGPQFIFQYYREEENGRGNFPPRFSGLQFPNYSSELNVNALELDDSALYLCASSLVQNTGELFFGEGSRLTVL.

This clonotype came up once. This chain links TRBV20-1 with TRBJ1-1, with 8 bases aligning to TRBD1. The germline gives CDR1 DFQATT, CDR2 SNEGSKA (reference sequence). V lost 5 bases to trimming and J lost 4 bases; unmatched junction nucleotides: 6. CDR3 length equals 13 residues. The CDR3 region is CSAESGGGTEAFF. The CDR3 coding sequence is TGCAGTGCTGAATCAGGGGGCGGCACTGAAGCTTTCTTT.